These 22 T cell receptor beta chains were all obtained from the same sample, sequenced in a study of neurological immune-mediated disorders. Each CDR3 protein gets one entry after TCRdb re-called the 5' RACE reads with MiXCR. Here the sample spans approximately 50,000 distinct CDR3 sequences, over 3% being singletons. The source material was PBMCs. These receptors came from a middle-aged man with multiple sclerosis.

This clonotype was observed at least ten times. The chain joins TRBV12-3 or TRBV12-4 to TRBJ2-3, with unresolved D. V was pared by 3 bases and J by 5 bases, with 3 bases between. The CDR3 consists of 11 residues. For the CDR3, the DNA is TGTGCCAGCAGTTTGCGAGATACGCAGTATTTT. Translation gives CASSLRDTQYF.

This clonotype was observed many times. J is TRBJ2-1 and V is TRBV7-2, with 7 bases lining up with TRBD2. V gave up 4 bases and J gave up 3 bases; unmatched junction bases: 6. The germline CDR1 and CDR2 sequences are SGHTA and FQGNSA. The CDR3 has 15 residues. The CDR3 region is CASSSSAGVYNEQFF. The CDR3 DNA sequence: TGTGCCAGCAGCTCCTCGGCGGGGGTCTACAATGAGCAGTTCTTC.

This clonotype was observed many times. The CDR3 DNA reads TGTGCCAGCAGCGCCCGCGGGGGTTCACCCCTCCACTTT. Amino acid sequence: CASSARGGSPLHF. The chain has TRBV7-3 and TRBJ1-6; tentatively, D is TRBD1 (5 bases). The V gene's germline CDR1 is SGHTA and CDR2 FQGTGA. CDR3 length: 13 residues. The V end lost 5 bases, the J end lost 9 bases, and 11 bases lay between the germline ends.

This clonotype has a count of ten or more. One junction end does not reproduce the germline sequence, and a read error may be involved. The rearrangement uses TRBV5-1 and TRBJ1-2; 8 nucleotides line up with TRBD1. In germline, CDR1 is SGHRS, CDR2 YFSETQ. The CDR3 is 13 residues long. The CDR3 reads CASSLGQDNLRSF. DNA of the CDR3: TGCGCCAGCAGCCTGGGACAGGACAACCTTCGGTCTTTC.

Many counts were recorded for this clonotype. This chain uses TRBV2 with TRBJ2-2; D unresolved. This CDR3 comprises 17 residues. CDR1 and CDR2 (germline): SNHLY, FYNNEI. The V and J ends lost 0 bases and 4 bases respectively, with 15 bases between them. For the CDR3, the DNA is TGTGCCAGCAGTGAAGCGCTTTTGCGGCGTACCACCGGGGAGCTGTTTTTT. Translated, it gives CASSEALLRRTTGELFF.

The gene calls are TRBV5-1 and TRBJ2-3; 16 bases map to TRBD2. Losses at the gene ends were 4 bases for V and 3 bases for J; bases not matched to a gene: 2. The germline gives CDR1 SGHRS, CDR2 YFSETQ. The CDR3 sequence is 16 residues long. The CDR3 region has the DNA TGCGCCAGCAGCGGGACTAGCGGGGGGGCGACAGATACGCAGTATTTT. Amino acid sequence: CASSGTSGGATDTQYF. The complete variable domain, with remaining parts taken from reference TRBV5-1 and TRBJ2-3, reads KAGVTQTPRYLIKTRGQQVTLSCSPISGHRSVSWYQQTPGQGLQFLFEYFSETQRNKGNFPGRFSGRQFSNSRSEMNVSTLELGDSALYLCASSGTSGGATDTQYFGPGTRLTVL.

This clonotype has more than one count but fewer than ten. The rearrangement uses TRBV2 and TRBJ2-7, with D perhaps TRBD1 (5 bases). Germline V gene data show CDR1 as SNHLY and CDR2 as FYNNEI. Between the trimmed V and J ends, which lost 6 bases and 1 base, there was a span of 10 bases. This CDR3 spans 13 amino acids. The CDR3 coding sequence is TGTGCCAGCAGGGACACGCCGTCCTACGAGCAGTACTTC. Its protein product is CASRDTPSYEQYF.

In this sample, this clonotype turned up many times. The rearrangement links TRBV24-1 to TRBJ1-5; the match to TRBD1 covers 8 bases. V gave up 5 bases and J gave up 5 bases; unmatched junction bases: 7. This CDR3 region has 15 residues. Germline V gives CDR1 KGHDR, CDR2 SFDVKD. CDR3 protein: CATSAGRGRDQPQHF. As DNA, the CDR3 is TGTGCCACCAGTGCTGGCAGGGGGCGGGATCAGCCCCAGCATTTT.

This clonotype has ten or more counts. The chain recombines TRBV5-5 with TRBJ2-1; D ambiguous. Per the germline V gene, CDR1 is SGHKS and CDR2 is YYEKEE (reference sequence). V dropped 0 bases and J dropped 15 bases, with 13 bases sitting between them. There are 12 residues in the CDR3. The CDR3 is CASSLDAPNGFF. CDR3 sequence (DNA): TGTGCCAGCAGCTTGGACGCCCCCAACGGGTTCTTC.

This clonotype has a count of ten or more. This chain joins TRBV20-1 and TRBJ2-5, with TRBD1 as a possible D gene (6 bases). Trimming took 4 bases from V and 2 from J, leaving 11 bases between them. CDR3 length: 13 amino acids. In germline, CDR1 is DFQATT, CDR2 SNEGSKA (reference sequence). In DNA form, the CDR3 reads TGCAGTGCTACCAGGACAGCACAAGAGACCCAGTACTTC. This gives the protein CSATRTAQETQYF.

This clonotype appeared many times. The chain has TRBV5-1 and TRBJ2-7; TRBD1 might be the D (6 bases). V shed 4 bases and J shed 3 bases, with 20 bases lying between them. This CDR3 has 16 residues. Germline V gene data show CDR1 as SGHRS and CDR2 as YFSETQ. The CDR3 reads CASSLFVPGQRYEQYF. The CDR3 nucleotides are TGCGCCAGCAGCCTATTCGTTCCGGGACAACGCTACGAGCAGTACTTC.

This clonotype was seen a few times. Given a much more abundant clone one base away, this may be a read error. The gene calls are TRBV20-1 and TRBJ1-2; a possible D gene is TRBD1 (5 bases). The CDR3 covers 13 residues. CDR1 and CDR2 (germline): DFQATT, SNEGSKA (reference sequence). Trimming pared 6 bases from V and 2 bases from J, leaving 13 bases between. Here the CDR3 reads CSAGGKGNYGYTF. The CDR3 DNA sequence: TGCAGTGCCGGAGGGAAGGGGAACTATGGCTACACCTTC.

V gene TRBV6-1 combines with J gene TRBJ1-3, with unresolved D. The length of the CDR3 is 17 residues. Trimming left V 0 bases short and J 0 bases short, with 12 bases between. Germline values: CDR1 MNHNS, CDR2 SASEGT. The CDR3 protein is CASSEAHSLSSGNTIYF. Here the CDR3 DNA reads TGTGCCAGCAGTGAAGCCCACTCGCTGTCCTCTGGAAACACCATATATTTT.

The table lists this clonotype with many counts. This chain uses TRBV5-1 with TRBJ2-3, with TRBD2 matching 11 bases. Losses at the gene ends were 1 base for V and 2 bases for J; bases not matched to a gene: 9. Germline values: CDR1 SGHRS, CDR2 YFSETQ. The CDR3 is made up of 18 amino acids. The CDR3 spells CASSLNDVAGGFTDTQYF. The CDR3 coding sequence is TGCGCCAGCAGCTTGAACGACGTAGCGGGGGGGTTCACAGATACGCAGTATTTT. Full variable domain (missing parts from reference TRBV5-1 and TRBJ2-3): KAGVTQTPRYLIKTRGQQVTLSCSPISGHRSVSWYQQTPGQGLQFLFEYFSETQRNKGNFPGRFSGRQFSNSRSEMNVSTLELGDSALYLCASSLNDVAGGFTDTQYFGPGTRLTVL.

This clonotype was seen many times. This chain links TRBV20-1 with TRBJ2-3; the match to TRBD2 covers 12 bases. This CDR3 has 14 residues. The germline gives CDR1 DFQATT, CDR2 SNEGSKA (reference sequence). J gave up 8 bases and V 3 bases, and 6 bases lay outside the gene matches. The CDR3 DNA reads TGCAGTGCTAGTGGGACTAGCGGGCATGTTACGCAGTATTTT. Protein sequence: CSASGTSGHVTQYF.

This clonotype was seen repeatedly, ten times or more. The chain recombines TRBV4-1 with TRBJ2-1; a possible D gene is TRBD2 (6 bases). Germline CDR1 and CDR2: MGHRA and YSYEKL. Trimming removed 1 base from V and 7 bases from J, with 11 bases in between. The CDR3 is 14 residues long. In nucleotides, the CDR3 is TGCGCCAGCAGCCAAGTGGGACTGATAAATGAGCAGTTCTTC. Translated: CASSQVGLINEQFF.

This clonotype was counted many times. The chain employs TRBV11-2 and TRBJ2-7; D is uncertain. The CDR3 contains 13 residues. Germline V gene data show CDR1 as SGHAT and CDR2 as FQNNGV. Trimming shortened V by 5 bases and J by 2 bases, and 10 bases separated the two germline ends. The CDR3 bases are TGTGCCAGCAGCCCTCGACGGACCTACGAGCAGTACTTC. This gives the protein CASSPRRTYEQYF.

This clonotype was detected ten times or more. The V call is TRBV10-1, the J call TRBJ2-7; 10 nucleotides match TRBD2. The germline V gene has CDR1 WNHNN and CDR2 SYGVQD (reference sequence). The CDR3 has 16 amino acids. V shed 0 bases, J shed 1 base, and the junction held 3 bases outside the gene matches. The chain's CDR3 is CASSESPAGGSYEQYF. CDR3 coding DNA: TGCGCCAGCAGTGAGTCGCCAGCGGGGGGGTCCTACGAGCAGTACTTC.

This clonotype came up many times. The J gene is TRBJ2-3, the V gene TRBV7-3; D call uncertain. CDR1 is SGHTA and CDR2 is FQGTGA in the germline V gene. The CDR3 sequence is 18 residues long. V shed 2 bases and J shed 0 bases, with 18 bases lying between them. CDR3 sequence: CASSLEPLAGLSTDTQYF. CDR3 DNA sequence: TGTGCCAGCAGCTTAGAACCGTTGGCAGGCTTAAGCACAGATACGCAGTATTTT.

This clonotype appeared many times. CDR3 DNA sequence: TGCGCCAGCAGCTTAGAGCGGGGGACCTCCTACGAGCAGTACTTC. Its protein is CASSLERGTSYEQYF. The chain couples TRBV5-1 to TRBJ2-7; 8 bases are shared with TRBD2. The junction had 4 bases not matched to a gene; V was cut back by 2 bases and J by 0 bases. Per the germline V gene, CDR1 is SGHRS and CDR2 is YFSETQ. The CDR3 consists of 15 residues.

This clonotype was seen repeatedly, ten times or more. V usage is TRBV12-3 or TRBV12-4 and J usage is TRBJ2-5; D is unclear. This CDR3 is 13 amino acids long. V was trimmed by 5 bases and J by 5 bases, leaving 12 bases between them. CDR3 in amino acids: CASSPGLGETQYF. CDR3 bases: TGTGCCAGCAGTCCGGGCCTGGGGGAGACCCAGTACTTC.

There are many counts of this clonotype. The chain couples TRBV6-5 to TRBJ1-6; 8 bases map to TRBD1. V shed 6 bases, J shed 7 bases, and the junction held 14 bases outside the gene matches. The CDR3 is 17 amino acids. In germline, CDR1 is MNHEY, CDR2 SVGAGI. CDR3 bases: TGTGCCAGCAGACCCACTATCGGGACAGGACTAAATTCACCCCTCCACTTT. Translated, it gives CASRPTIGTGLNSPLHF.